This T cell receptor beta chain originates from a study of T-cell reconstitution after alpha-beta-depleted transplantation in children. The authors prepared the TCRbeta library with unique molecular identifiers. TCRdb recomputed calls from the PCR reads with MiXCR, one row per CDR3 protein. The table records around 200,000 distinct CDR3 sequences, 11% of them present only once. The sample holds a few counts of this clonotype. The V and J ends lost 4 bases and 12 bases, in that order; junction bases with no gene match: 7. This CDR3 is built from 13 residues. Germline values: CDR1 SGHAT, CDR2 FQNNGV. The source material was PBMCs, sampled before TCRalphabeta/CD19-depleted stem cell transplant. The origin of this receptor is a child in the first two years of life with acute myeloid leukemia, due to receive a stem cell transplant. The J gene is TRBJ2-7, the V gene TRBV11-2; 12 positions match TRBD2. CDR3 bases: TGTGCCAGCAGCTCCGGACTAGCGGGATACCCGTACTTC. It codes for CASSSGLAGYPYF.